The clone carrying this TCR beta chain was detected once. Its target is unknown. Treatment was busulfan-fludarabine conditioning, a marrow graft, and cyclophosphamide on days +3 and +4. This entry is derived from a study of T cells after posttransplantation cyclophosphamide. Study-level points and caveats: Later post-transplant blood repertoires were often dominated by donor CD8+ memory clones. After PTCy, TRB diversity resembled that of CNI/methotrexate controls.

Data came from immunoSEQ multiplex PCR; TCRdb stores just in-frame clones and leaves some out. The sample holds 35,000 to 50,000 clones, about 90% seen once. This receptor was taken from a male patient aged 55-69 years who received an allogeneic stem cell transplant from a related donor and was CMV-positive. Part of the T cells may come from the graft donor. The material was PBMCs, obtained around 60 days after allogeneic stem cell transplant with posttransplant cyclophosphamide.

The CDR3: CASSSWGGSSAQHF. The DNA of the CDR3 is TGTGCCAGCAGCAGTTGGGGGGGGTCGTCGGCCCAGCATTTT. The chain combines TRBV9 with TRBJ1-5, with D possibly TRBD1 on 5 matching bases. CDR3 length: 14 amino acids. Per the germline V gene, CDR1 is SGDLS and CDR2 is YYNGEE. V gave up 4 bases and J gave up 11 bases, with 19 bases separating them.